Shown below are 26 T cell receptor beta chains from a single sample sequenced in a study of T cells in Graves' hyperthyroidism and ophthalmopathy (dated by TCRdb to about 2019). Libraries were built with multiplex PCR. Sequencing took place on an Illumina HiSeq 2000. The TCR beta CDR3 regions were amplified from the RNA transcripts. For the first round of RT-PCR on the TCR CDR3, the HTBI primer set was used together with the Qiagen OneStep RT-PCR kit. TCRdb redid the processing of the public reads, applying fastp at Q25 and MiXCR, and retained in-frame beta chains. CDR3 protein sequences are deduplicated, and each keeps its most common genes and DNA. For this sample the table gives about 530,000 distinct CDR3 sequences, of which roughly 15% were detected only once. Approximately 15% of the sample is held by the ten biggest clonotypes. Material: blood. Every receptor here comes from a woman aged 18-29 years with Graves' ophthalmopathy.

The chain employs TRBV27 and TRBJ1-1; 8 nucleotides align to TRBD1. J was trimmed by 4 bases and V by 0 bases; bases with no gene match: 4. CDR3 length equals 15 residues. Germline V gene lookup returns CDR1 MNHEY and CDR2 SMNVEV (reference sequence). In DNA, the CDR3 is TGTGCCAGCAGTTTATCCGGACAGGGATTCACTGAAGCTTTCTTT. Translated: CASSLSGQGFTEAFF.

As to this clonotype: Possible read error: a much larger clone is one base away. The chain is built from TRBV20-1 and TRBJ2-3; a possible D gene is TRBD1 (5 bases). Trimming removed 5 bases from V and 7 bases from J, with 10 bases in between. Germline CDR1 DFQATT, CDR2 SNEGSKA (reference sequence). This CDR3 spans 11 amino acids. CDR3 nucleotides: TGCAGTGCTTACAGGTGGAATACGCAGTATTTT. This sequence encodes CSAYRWNTQYF.

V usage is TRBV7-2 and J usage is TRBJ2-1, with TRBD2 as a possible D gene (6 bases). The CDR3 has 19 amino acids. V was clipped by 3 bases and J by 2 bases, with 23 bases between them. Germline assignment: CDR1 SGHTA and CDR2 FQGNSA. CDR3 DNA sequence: TGTGCCAGCAGCTTGACAGCGGGCCCTCTGACCGGGCCCTACAATGAGCAGTTCTTC. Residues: CASSLTAGPLTGPYNEQFF.

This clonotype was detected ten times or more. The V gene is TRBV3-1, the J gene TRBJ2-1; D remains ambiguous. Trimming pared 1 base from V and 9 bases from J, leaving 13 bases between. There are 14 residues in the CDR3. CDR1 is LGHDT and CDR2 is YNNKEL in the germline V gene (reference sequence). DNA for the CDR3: TGTGCCAGCAGCCAAGGCAGCTTTACCAGTGAGCAGTTCTTC. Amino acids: CASSQGSFTSEQFF.

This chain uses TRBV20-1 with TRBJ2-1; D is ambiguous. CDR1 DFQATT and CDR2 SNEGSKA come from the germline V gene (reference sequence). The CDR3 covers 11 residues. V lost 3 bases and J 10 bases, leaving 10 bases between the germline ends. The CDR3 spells CSARLVAEQFF. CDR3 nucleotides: TGCAGTGCTAGGCTAGTTGCGGAGCAGTTCTTC.

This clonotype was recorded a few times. This CDR3 is CASSAQGAFVTDTQYF. The CDR3 bases are TGTGCCAGCAGCGCCCAGGGGGCCTTTGTCACAGATACGCAGTATTTT. V and J are TRBV9 and TRBJ2-3; 8 positions match TRBD1. From germline, CDR1 is SGDLS and CDR2 YYNGEE. J lost 2 bases, V lost 3 bases, and 8 bases had no gene match. The CDR3 covers 16 residues.

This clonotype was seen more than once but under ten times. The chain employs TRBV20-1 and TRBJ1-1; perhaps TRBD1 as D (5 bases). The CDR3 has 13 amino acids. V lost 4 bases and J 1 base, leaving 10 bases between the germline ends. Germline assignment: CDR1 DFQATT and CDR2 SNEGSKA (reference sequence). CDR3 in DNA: TGCAGTGCTAAGGGACGGCGGAACACTGAAGCTTTCTTT. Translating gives CSAKGRRNTEAFF.

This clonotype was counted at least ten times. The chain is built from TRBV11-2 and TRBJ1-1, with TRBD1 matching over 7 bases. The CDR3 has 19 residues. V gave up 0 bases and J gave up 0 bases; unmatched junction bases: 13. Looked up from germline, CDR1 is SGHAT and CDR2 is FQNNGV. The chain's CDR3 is CASSLDFRGQRNMNTEAFF. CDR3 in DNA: TGTGCCAGCAGCTTAGATTTTCGGGGACAGAGAAACATGAACACTGAAGCTTTCTTT.

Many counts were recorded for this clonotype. Here the CDR3 DNA reads TGTGCCAGCAGCGCCGGGACTAGCGTCAATGAGCAGTTCTTC. Translating gives CASSAGTSVNEQFF. The rearrangement links TRBV5-6 to TRBJ2-1, with TRBD2 matching 10 bases. V lost 4 bases, J lost 6 bases, and 4 bases stayed unmatched. The CDR3 has 14 amino acids. Germline V gene data show CDR1 as SGHDT and CDR2 as YYEEEE.

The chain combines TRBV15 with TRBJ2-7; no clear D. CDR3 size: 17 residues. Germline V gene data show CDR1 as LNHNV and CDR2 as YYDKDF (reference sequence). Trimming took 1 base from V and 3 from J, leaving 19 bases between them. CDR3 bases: TGTGCCACCAGCAGAGCTCCCCTCTCCCCGGCCAACTACGAGCAGTACTTC. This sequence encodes CATSRAPLSPANYEQYF. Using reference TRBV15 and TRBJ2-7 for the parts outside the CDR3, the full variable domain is DAMVIQNPRYQVTQFGKPVTLSCSQTLNHNVMYWYQQKSSQAPKLLFHYYDKDFNNEADTPDNFQSRRPNTSFCFLDIRSPGLGDTAMYLCATSRAPLSPANYEQYFGPGTRLTVT.

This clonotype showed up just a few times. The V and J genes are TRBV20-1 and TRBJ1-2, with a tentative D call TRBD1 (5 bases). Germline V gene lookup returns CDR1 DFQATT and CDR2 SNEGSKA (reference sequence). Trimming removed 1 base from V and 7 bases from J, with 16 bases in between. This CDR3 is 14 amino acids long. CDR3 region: CSARVAGRNVGYTF. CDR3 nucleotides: TGCAGTGCTAGAGTGGCAGGGAGGAATGTTGGCTACACCTTC.

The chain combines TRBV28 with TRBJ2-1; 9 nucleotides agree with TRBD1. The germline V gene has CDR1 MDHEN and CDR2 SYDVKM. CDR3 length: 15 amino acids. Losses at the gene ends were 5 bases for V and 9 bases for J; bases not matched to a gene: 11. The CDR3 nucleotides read TGTGCCAGCAGTCTCGCCGGGACAGGGTATGGTGAGCAGTTCTTC. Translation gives CASSLAGTGYGEQFF.

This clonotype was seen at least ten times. CDR3 sequence: CASSPIERGDTDTQYF. The CDR3 nucleotides read TGTGCCAGCAGTCCCATCGAGCGGGGGGATACAGATACGCAGTATTTT. This chain uses TRBV28 with TRBJ2-3, with TRBD2 identical over 9 bases. The germline CDR1 and CDR2 sequences are MDHEN and SYDVKM. There are 16 residues in the CDR3. V lost 5 bases and J lost 3; bases outside the gene matches: 9.

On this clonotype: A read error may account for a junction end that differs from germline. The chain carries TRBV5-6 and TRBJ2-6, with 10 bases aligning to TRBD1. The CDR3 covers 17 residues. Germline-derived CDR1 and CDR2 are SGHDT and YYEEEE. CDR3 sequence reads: CASSAGQGEAGANVLAF. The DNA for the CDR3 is TGTGCCAGCAGCGCTGGACAGGGGGAGGCTGGGGCCAACGTCCTGGCTTTC.

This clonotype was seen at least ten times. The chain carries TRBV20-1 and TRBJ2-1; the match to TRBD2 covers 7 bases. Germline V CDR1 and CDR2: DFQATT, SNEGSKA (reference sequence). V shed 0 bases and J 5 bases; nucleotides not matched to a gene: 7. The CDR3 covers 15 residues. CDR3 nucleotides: TGCAGTGCTAGAGATCTGGCGGGAGTGGACAATGAGCAGTTCTTC. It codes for CSARDLAGVDNEQFF.

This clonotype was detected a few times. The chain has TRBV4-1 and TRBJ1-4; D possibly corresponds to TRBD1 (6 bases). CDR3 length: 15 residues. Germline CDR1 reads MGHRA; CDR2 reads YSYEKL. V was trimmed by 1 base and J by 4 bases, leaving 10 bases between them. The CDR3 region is CASSQADRLNEKLFF. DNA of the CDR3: TGCGCCAGCAGCCAAGCGGACAGACTTAATGAAAAACTGTTTTTT.

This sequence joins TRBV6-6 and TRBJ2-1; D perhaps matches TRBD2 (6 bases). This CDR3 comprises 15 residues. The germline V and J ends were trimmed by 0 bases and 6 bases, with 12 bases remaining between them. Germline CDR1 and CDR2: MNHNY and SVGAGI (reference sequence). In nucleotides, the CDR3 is TGTGCCAGCAGTTACTCGGGCAGGAGGGTCAATGAGCAGTTCTTC. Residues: CASSYSGRRVNEQFF.

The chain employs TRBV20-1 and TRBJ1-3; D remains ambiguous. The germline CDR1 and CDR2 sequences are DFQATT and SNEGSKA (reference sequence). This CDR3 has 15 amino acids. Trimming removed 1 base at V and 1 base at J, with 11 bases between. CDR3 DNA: TGCAGTGCTAGAGCGATAGGAGAGTCTGGAAACACCATATATTTT. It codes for CSARAIGESGNTIYF.

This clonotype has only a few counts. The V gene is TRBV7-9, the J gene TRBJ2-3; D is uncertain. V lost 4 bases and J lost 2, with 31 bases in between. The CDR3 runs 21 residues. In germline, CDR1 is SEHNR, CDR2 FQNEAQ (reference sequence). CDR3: CASSSPPNFGLWGIATDTQYF. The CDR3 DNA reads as TGTGCCAGCAGCTCTCCGCCCAATTTCGGTCTTTGGGGAATTGCCACAGATACGCAGTATTTT.

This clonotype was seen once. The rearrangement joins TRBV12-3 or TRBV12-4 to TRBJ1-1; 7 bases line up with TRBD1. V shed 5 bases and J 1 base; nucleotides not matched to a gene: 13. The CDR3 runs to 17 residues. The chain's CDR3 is CASSRSGTEIRNTEAFF. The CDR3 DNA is TGTGCCAGCAGTCGCTCCGGGACAGAGATCAGGAACACTGAAGCTTTCTTT.

CDR3 nucleotide sequence: TGTGCCAGCAGTTCCCCTGGGACAGGGGGCGTAAACTATGGCTACACCTTC. Translating gives CASSSPGTGGVNYGYTF. V and J are TRBV28 and TRBJ1-2; 12 positions match TRBD1. The CDR3 consists of 17 residues. V dropped 4 bases and J dropped 2; count of bases not matched to a gene: 8. Germline CDR1 MDHEN, CDR2 SYDVKM.

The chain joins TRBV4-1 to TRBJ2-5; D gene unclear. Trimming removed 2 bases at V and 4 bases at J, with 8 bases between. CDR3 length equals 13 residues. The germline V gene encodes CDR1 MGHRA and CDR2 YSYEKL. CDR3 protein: CASSQPRGETQYF. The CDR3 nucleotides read TGCGCCAGCAGCCAACCTAGAGGAGAGACCCAGTACTTC.

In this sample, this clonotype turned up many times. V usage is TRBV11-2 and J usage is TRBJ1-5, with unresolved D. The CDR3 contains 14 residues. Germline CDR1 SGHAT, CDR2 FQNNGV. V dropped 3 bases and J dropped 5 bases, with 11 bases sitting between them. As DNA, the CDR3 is TGTGCCAGCAGCTTCGGGCCTCCCGATCAGCCCCAGCATTTT. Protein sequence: CASSFGPPDQPQHF. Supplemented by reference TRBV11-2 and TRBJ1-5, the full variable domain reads EAGVAQSPRYKIIEKRQSVAFWCNPISGHATLYWYQQILGQGPKLLIQFQNNGVVDDSQLPKDRFSAERLKGVDSTLKIQPAKLEDSAVYLCASSFGPPDQPQHFGDGTRLSIL.

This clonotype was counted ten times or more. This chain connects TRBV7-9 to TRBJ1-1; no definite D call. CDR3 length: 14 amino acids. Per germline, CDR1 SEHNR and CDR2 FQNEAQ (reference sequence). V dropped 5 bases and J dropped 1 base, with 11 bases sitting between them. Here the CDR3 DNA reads TGTGCCAGCAGCCCGACGGGAGAGAACACTGAAGCTTTCTTT. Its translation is CASSPTGENTEAFF.

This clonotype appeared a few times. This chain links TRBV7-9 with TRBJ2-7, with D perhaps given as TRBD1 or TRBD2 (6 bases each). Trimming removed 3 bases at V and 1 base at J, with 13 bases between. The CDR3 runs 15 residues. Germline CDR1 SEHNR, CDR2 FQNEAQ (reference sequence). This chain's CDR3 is CASSLLGGNSYEQYF. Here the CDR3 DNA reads TGTGCCAGCAGCTTGTTGGGGGGCAATTCCTACGAGCAGTACTTC.

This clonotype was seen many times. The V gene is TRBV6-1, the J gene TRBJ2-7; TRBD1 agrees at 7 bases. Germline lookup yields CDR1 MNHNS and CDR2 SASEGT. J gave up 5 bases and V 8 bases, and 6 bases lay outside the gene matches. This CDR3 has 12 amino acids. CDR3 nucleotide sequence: TGTGCCAGCGGCCACAGGGGCCACGAGCAGTACTTC. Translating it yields CASGHRGHEQYF.